Listed below are T cell receptor beta chains from one sample, sequenced in a study of T cell responses to AZD1222 COVID-19 vaccine. The assay was immunoSEQ multiplex PCR, and TCRdb's table has in-frame clones only and misses some. The sample has approximately 120,000 clones, roughly nine tenths seen once; the top ten hold less than 30%. Here the sequenced sample was peripheral blood, taken on day 0 of AZD1222 vaccination. The source of these receptors is an adult in good health. The CDR3 runs from the conserved cysteine through the conserved F or W. Fields, in order: V gene, J gene, CDR3 protein.

>TRBV19|TRBJ1-1
CASSIGGENTEAFF
>TRBV7-9|TRBJ2-2
CASSLARTSHTGELFF
>TRBV7-2|TRBJ1-3
CASSLGIGSGNTIYF
>TRBV12-5|TRBJ1-2
CASGLSSARTGDYTF
>TRBV15|TRBJ2-7
CATRLTGTGSEQYF
>TRBV7-2|TRBJ1-6
CASSTQVVYNSPLHF
>TRBV4-1|TRBJ2-7
CASSQEIVGSYEQYF
>TRBV2|TRBJ1-1
CASIEQGNTEAFF
>TRBV7-9|TRBJ2-3
CASSLGSTDTQYF
>TRBV3-1/TRBV3-2|TRBJ1-4
CASSPWDADNEKLFF
>TRBV21-1|TRBJ1-2
CASSFPKGASSDGYTF
>TRBV5-3|TRBJ1-3
CARSLEQGGSGNTIYF
>TRBV29-1|TRBJ2-5
CSVVGPTQETQYF
>TRBV6-5|TRBJ2-5
CASSSRRVIGETQYF
>TRBV5-6|TRBJ2-1
CASSLLTQPYNEQFF
>TRBV19|TRBJ2-2
CASTLLAGNTGELFF
>TRBV2|TRBJ2-1
CASSPRGAGEGRGVVF
>TRBV9|TRBJ2-7
CASSEGSGGHSYEQYF
>TRBV20-1|TRBJ1-2
CSAGGPYGYTF
>TRBV14|TRBJ2-3
CASSSLLNTDTQYF
>TRBV4-3|TRBJ2-1
CASSQEGTSQFF
>TRBV11-2|TRBJ1-3
CASSFGGPDSGNTIYF
>TRBV27|TRBJ1-1
CASSFQIGVNTEAFF
>TRBV5-6|TRBJ2-7
CASSLIGEQYF
>TRBV5-1|TRBJ1-2
CASSEDRGYGYTF
>TRBV29-1|TRBJ1-2
CSVALGEVVGYTF